The T cell receptor (beta chain) described here comes from a study of T cells after yellow fever vaccination. Study results and caveats: Researchers cautioned that FACS-sorted repertoires could harbor abundant clonotypes contaminating from the bulk population.

TCRdb re-called the 5' RACE reads with MiXCR, one entry per CDR3 protein. The data show 300,000 or so distinct CDR3 sequences, 10% to 15% seen once. Comment on this clonotype: What it binds is not known.

This clonotype originated in a man aged 25-40 years who received the YFV17D yellow fever vaccine. The sequencing here drew on CD4+ T cells sorted from PBMCs, taken 45 days after the yellow fever booster vaccination.

The CDR3, as DNA: TGTGCCAGCAGCTTAATACCCGCAGGGGCGAACACCGGGGAGCTGTTTTTT. This translates into CASSLIPAGANTGELFF. This rearrangement joins TRBV7-2 to TRBJ2-2, with D possibly matching TRBD1 (6 bases). V was shortened by 2 bases and J by 0 bases, with 13 bases between the two germline ends. The CDR3 is made up of 17 amino acids. Germline CDR1 and CDR2: SGHTA and FQGNSA.